The present TCR beta chain was sequenced within a study of blood T cell repertoires in COVID-19. TCRdb keeps only in-frame clones here, not all; method: immunoSEQ multiplex PCR. The table lists some 160,000 clones, roughly 80% of them singletons. Trimming removed 4 bases from V and 3 bases from J, with 9 bases in between. CDR1 and CDR2 from the germline V gene are SEHNR and FQNEAQ (reference sequence). There are 13 residues in the CDR3. The specimen was PBMCs or T cells enriched from blood (not recorded which). The sequence was obtained from a middle-aged woman who had recovered from COVID-19. This chain uses TRBV7-9 with TRBJ2-5, with D tentatively TRBD2 (5 bases). The CDR3 region is CASSSSTEETQYF. For the CDR3, the DNA is TGTGCCAGCAGCTCTAGCACTGAAGAGACCCAGTACTTC.